The rows below give T cell receptor beta chains drawn from one sample of a study of graft-versus-host responses after intestinal transplantation. For these TCRs, the target antigens are not known. Assay: immunoSEQ multiplex PCR; the TCRdb copy retains only in-frame clones and omits some. The sample includes more than 90,000 clones, more than 85% of them seen just once. The starting material was unstimulated CD8+ T cells sorted from spleen or lymph node cells, obtained before transplant. All receptors derive from a human donor who was the organ donor for an intestinal transplant. Each CDR3 is given with its conserved first and last residue. Each record gives: clone size, J gene, D gene, V gene, CDR3 DNA, CDR3 protein. The D gene is left open where the match is weak. Part of the rows lack a size; the others show once, few, many or a class for expanded clones.

abundance: -
j_gene: TRBJ2-7
d_gene: TRBD2
v_gene: TRBV4-1
CDR3nt: TGCGCCAGCAGCCAGCCACTAGCGGAGGGGAGTTACGCGCAGTACTTC
CDR3aa: CASSQPLAEGSYAQYF

abundance: -
j_gene: TRBJ2-1
d_gene: -
v_gene: TRBV29-1
CDR3nt: TGCAGCGTTCGAAAACACAGGGGTGATAGCGGAGACGCCTACAATGAGCAGTTCTTC
CDR3aa: CSVRKHRGDSGDAYNEQFF

abundance: once
j_gene: TRBJ2-7
d_gene: -
v_gene: TRBV4-1
CDR3nt: TGCGCCAGCAGCCAAGGTTGGCTAGAAGGTAACTACGAGCAGTACTTC
CDR3aa: CASSQGWLEGNYEQYF

abundance: -
j_gene: TRBJ2-5
d_gene: -
v_gene: TRBV5-1
CDR3nt: TGCGCCAGCAGCTCCTTGGGCAGGGAAGAGACCCAGTACTTC
CDR3aa: CASSSLGREETQYF

abundance: -
j_gene: TRBJ2-7
d_gene: TRBD2
v_gene: TRBV11-2
CDR3nt: TGTGCCAGCAGCTTAGGGGCTAGCGGGAGCCACGAGCAGTACTTC
CDR3aa: CASSLGASGSHEQYF

abundance: -
j_gene: TRBJ2-7
d_gene: -
v_gene: TRBV5-1
CDR3nt: TGTGCCAGCAGCTTGGACAGAGCACCCTACGAGCAGTACTTC
CDR3aa: CASSLDRAPYEQYF

abundance: -
j_gene: TRBJ2-6
d_gene: TRBD2
v_gene: TRBV9
CDR3nt: TGTGCCAGCACCACCTCGCGGGAGGCGATTGGGGCCAACGTCCTGACTTTC
CDR3aa: CASTTSREAIGANVLTF

abundance: -
j_gene: TRBJ1-2
d_gene: -
v_gene: TRBV30
CDR3nt: TGTGCCTGGAGTGTCACCACCCGCTACACCTTC
CDR3aa: CAWSVTTRYTF

abundance: -
j_gene: TRBJ2-1
d_gene: -
v_gene: TRBV19
CDR3nt: TGTGCCAGTAGTATAGTCGGCGGTATCTCCTACAATGAGCAGTTCTTC
CDR3aa: CASSIVGGISYNEQFF

abundance: -
j_gene: TRBJ2-7
d_gene: -
v_gene: TRBV5-7
CDR3nt: TGTGCCAGCAGCTTGGGTCTGGACGTGTACGAGCAGTACTTC
CDR3aa: CASSLGLDVYEQYF

abundance: -
j_gene: TRBJ2-1
d_gene: -
v_gene: TRBV4-3
CDR3nt: TGCGCCAGCAGCCAAGATTACCCAGCGGGTACCTACAATGAGCAGTTCTTC
CDR3aa: CASSQDYPAGTYNEQFF

abundance: -
j_gene: TRBJ1-4
d_gene: -
v_gene: TRBV29-1
CDR3nt: TGCAGCGCCACAATGGAGGAAAAACTGTTTTTT
CDR3aa: CSATMEEKLFF

abundance: -
j_gene: TRBJ1-4
d_gene: -
v_gene: TRBV28
CDR3nt: TGTGCCAGCAGTTTGACCCCAGTGGGGGGGCGGTTTAATGAAAAACTGTTTTTT
CDR3aa: CASSLTPVGGRFNEKLFF

abundance: -
j_gene: TRBJ2-3
d_gene: -
v_gene: TRBV7-9
CDR3nt: TGTGCCAGCAGCCCATCCGTACGACGGGGGTTGAGGACAGATACGCAGTATTTT
CDR3aa: CASSPSVRRGLRTDTQYF

abundance: once
j_gene: TRBJ2-1
d_gene: TRBD2
v_gene: TRBV4-3
CDR3nt: TGCGCCAGCAGCCAGGTCCTAGCGGGGGGATACAATGAGCAGTTCTTC
CDR3aa: CASSQVLAGGYNEQFF

abundance: -
j_gene: TRBJ1-4
d_gene: -
v_gene: TRBV19
CDR3nt: TGTGCCAGTAGTATCAGTCCAGCAACTAATGAAAAACTGTTTTTT
CDR3aa: CASSISPATNEKLFF

abundance: -
j_gene: TRBJ1-1
d_gene: -
v_gene: TRBV19
CDR3nt: TGTGCCAGTAGTCCTAAACAGGGCCGTTTAAACACTGAAGCTTTCTTT
CDR3aa: CASSPKQGRLNTEAFF

abundance: once
j_gene: TRBJ1-2
d_gene: -
v_gene: TRBV5-1
CDR3nt: TGCGCCAGCAGACCCTTTGACAGCGCCTATGGCTACACCTTC
CDR3aa: CASRPFDSAYGYTF

abundance: -
j_gene: TRBJ1-2
d_gene: -
v_gene: TRBV6-5
CDR3nt: TGTGCCAGCAGTTATGTGGGGGCAGGCCCCTATGGCTACACCTTC
CDR3aa: CASSYVGAGPYGYTF

abundance: once
j_gene: TRBJ1-3
d_gene: -
v_gene: TRBV7-9
CDR3nt: TGTGCCAGCAGCTTAACAGACTCTGGAAACACCATATATTTT
CDR3aa: CASSLTDSGNTIYF

abundance: -
j_gene: TRBJ1-2
d_gene: -
v_gene: TRBV28
CDR3nt: TGTGCCAGCAGTTACGGTTTCGAGGGCTACACCTTC
CDR3aa: CASSYGFEGYTF

abundance: -
j_gene: TRBJ2-7
d_gene: TRBD1
v_gene: TRBV15
CDR3nt: TGTGCCACCAGAGGACAGGGGGGCTACGAGCAGTACTTC
CDR3aa: CATRGQGGYEQYF

abundance: -
j_gene: TRBJ2-5
d_gene: TRBD2
v_gene: TRBV4-1
CDR3nt: TGCGCCAGCAGCCAAGCTACTACTAGCGAGGAGACCCAGTACTTC
CDR3aa: CASSQATTSEETQYF

abundance: -
j_gene: TRBJ1-1
d_gene: -
v_gene: TRBV18
CDR3nt: TGTGCCAGCTCACCACCGGTGGTCGGAGAAGCTTTCTTT
CDR3aa: CASSPPVVGEAFF

abundance: few
j_gene: TRBJ2-7
d_gene: -
v_gene: TRBV7-9
CDR3nt: TGTGCCAGCGGAGACGGACAGTCCTACGAGCAGTACTTC
CDR3aa: CASGDGQSYEQYF

abundance: -
j_gene: TRBJ1-1
d_gene: -
v_gene: TRBV28
CDR3nt: TGTGCCAGCGAGAGGGGCAGGGGAAGGACTGAAGCTTTCTTT
CDR3aa: CASERGRGRTEAFF

abundance: -
j_gene: TRBJ2-7
d_gene: -
v_gene: TRBV30
CDR3nt: TGTGCCTGGAGGGCTCAGGGTGAATCCTACGAGCAGTACTTC
CDR3aa: CAWRAQGESYEQYF

abundance: -
j_gene: TRBJ1-2
d_gene: -
v_gene: TRBV4-2
CDR3nt: TGTGCCAGCAGCCAAGTTCACCTCTATGGCTACACCTTC
CDR3aa: CASSQVHLYGYTF

abundance: -
j_gene: TRBJ2-7
d_gene: -
v_gene: TRBV28
CDR3nt: TGTGCCAGCACAAGATCGCTAAGCCTTTACTCCTACGAGCAGTACTTC
CDR3aa: CASTRSLSLYSYEQYF

abundance: -
j_gene: TRBJ2-6
d_gene: -
v_gene: TRBV27
CDR3nt: TGTGCCAGCAGTTTCTGGGGGACTGGGGCCAACGTCCTGACTTTC
CDR3aa: CASSFWGTGANVLTF

abundance: -
j_gene: TRBJ2-7
d_gene: TRBD1
v_gene: TRBV27
CDR3nt: TGTGCCAGCAGGGACAGGGGCTACGAGCAGTACTTC
CDR3aa: CASRDRGYEQYF

abundance: once
j_gene: TRBJ2-3
d_gene: TRBD2
v_gene: TRBV11-2
CDR3nt: TGTGCCAGCAGCACCGGGACTAGCGGGAGGGCAGATACGCAGTATTTT
CDR3aa: CASSTGTSGRADTQYF

abundance: once
j_gene: TRBJ2-2
d_gene: TRBD2
v_gene: TRBV9
CDR3nt: TGTGCCAGCAGCGATGCCGGGACTAGCGGGCCCACGAACACCGGGGAGCTGTTTTTT
CDR3aa: CASSDAGTSGPTNTGELFF

abundance: once
j_gene: TRBJ1-1
d_gene: -
v_gene: TRBV7-2
CDR3nt: TGTGCCAGCAGCTTAGTGGGGGGGTCGAACACTGAAGCTTTCTTT
CDR3aa: CASSLVGGSNTEAFF

abundance: once
j_gene: TRBJ2-5
d_gene: -
v_gene: TRBV7-9
CDR3nt: TGTGCCAGCAGCCGGGACAACCAAGAGACCCAGTACTTC
CDR3aa: CASSRDNQETQYF

abundance: once
j_gene: TRBJ2-7
d_gene: -
v_gene: TRBV7-6
CDR3nt: TGTGCCAGCAGCGCAGAGGCGGGTAGCTCCTACGAGCAGTACTTC
CDR3aa: CASSAEAGSSYEQYF

abundance: -
j_gene: TRBJ2-7
d_gene: -
v_gene: TRBV23-1
CDR3nt: TGCGCCATCCAGGATTCCGAGCAGTACTTC
CDR3aa: CAIQDSEQYF

abundance: once
j_gene: TRBJ2-1
d_gene: TRBD2
v_gene: TRBV9
CDR3nt: TGTGCCAGCAGCATACCCGGGACTAGCGGGAGTTATGAGCAGTTCTTC
CDR3aa: CASSIPGTSGSYEQFF

abundance: -
j_gene: TRBJ2-3
d_gene: TRBD2
v_gene: TRBV28
CDR3nt: TGTGCCAGCAGTTTATTTACGGGGCTAGCGGGAGATACAGATACGCAGTATTTT
CDR3aa: CASSLFTGLAGDTDTQYF

abundance: -
j_gene: TRBJ2-7
d_gene: TRBD2
v_gene: TRBV4-1
CDR3nt: TGCGCCAGCAGCCCGGGCGGGAGGGCCATTAGTATTTACGAGCAGTACTTC
CDR3aa: CASSPGGRAISIYEQYF

abundance: -
j_gene: TRBJ2-3
d_gene: -
v_gene: TRBV30
CDR3nt: TGTGCCTGGAGTCCCTCTAGTTACATCGGAGATACGCAGTATTTT
CDR3aa: CAWSPSSYIGDTQYF

abundance: -
j_gene: TRBJ2-4
d_gene: -
v_gene: TRBV25-1
CDR3nt: TGTGCCAAGAACCGGGGTCTAGCCAAAAACATTCAGTACTTC
CDR3aa: CAKNRGLAKNIQYF

abundance: -
j_gene: TRBJ2-7
d_gene: TRBD2
v_gene: TRBV7-6
CDR3nt: TGTGCCAGCAGCTTAGCCGGGGGGGAATCTACCTACGAGCAGTACTTC
CDR3aa: CASSLAGGESTYEQYF

abundance: -
j_gene: TRBJ2-1
d_gene: -
v_gene: TRBV27
CDR3nt: TGTGCCAGCAGTTTACGCGGAATGGACTACAATGAGCAGTTCTTC
CDR3aa: CASSLRGMDYNEQFF

abundance: -
j_gene: TRBJ2-1
d_gene: TRBD1
v_gene: TRBV27
CDR3nt: TGTGCCAGCAGTCCGACAGGGGGCTTGATCAATGAGCAGTTCTTC
CDR3aa: CASSPTGGLINEQFF

abundance: -
j_gene: TRBJ2-1
d_gene: TRBD2
v_gene: TRBV9
CDR3nt: TGTGCCAGCAGCGTCGGGACTAGCGGGAGTGATGAGCAGTTCTTC
CDR3aa: CASSVGTSGSDEQFF

abundance: -
j_gene: TRBJ2-7
d_gene: TRBD1
v_gene: TRBV4-1
CDR3nt: TGCGCCAGCAGCCCCCGAGGACAGGGTTCCTACGAGCAGTACTTC
CDR3aa: CASSPRGQGSYEQYF

abundance: -
j_gene: TRBJ1-4
d_gene: -
v_gene: TRBV6-1
CDR3nt: TGTGCCAGCAGTGTGTTAGGGGGGAATGAAAAACTGTTTTTT
CDR3aa: CASSVLGGNEKLFF

abundance: -
j_gene: TRBJ2-3
d_gene: TRBD1
v_gene: TRBV6-1
CDR3nt: TGTGCCAGCAGTGATAACAGGGGGCCAGATACGCAGTATTTT
CDR3aa: CASSDNRGPDTQYF

abundance: -
j_gene: TRBJ2-1
d_gene: -
v_gene: TRBV9
CDR3nt: TGTGCCAGCAGCGGGCCGACAGGACGTACCCCATTACTCTTC
CDR3aa: CASSGPTGRTPLLF

abundance: -
j_gene: TRBJ2-7
d_gene: TRBD2
v_gene: TRBV7-4
CDR3nt: TGTGCCAGCAGCTGGGGACTAGCGGGAGTCTTCGTGGACGAGCAGTACTTC
CDR3aa: CASSWGLAGVFVDEQYF

abundance: -
j_gene: TRBJ2-7
d_gene: -
v_gene: TRBV19
CDR3nt: TGTGCCAGTAGTTCGGCAGCCTACGAGCAGTACTTC
CDR3aa: CASSSAAYEQYF

abundance: -
j_gene: TRBJ2-5
d_gene: -
v_gene: TRBV5-6
CDR3nt: TGTGCCAGCAGCTTGACCCCAGAGACCCAGTACTTC
CDR3aa: CASSLTPETQYF

abundance: -
j_gene: TRBJ2-7
d_gene: TRBD1
v_gene: TRBV4-2
CDR3nt: TGTGCCAGCAGCGCCCGACAGGGGCACGAGCAGTACTTC
CDR3aa: CASSARQGHEQYF

abundance: -
j_gene: TRBJ1-5
d_gene: TRBD1
v_gene: TRBV28
CDR3nt: TGTGCCAGCAGCCGGAGACAGGGGGGGCAGCCCCAGCATTTT
CDR3aa: CASSRRQGGQPQHF